The subject of this entry is one TCR beta chain. This sample was taken from a study of T cells in Graves' hyperthyroidism and ophthalmopathy. Germline CDR1 LGHNA, CDR2 YSLEER. The junction had 9 bases not matched to a gene; V was cut back by 4 bases and J by 5 bases. The CDR3 has 16 residues. From RNA transcripts, TCR beta CDR3 regions were amplified. HTBI primers were employed in a first-round RT-PCR of the TCR CDR3. One entry per CDR3 protein results from TCRdb running MiXCR on the multiplex PCR reads. The data hold 550,000 to 600,000 distinct CDR3 sequences, with 13% to 15% observed a single time. What was sequenced was blood. The chain uses TRBV4-3 and TRBJ2-1; 9 bases agree with TRBD2. This clonotype was sampled from a woman between 18 and 30 years old with Graves' ophthalmopathy. In nucleotides, the CDR3 is TGCGCCAGCAGCCTGGGACTAGCCCCTTTGAACAATGAGCAGTTCTTC. It yields the protein CASSLGLAPLNNEQFF.